These 25 T cell receptor beta chains came from one sample sequenced in a study of blood T cell repertoires in COVID-19. TCRdb's copy holds only in-frame clones and misses some; the assay was immunoSEQ multiplex PCR. The sample contains tens of thousands of clones, around 90% of which appear only once. The sample comprised peripheral blood. These receptors were taken from a human donor with active COVID-19. The donor label of this sample is uncertain.

V gene TRBV4-1 combines with J gene TRBJ2-3; D gene unclear. Germline V gives CDR1 MGHRA, CDR2 YSYEKL. The CDR3 covers 13 residues. Trimming left V 0 bases short and J 8 bases short, with 9 bases between. In nucleotides, the CDR3 is TGCGCCAGCAGCCAAGATTTAAAGAGTACGCAGTATTTT. Amino acid sequence: CASSQDLKSTQYF.

The chain links TRBV9 to TRBJ2-3; 8 bases line up with TRBD2. This CDR3 spans 16 amino acids. V was pared by 0 bases and J by 6 bases, with 9 bases of the junction left unmatched. Germline CDR1 is SGDLS and CDR2 is YYNGEE. CDR3 nucleotide sequence: TGTGCCAGCAGCGTAGCCGTAGCGGGAAACCGGGATACGCAGTATTTT. Residues: CASSVAVAGNRDTQYF.

The V and J genes are TRBV4-1 and TRBJ2-7, with TRBD1 matching 7 bases. CDR3 length: 14 amino acids. V shed 4 bases, J shed 2 bases, and the junction held 5 bases outside the gene matches. Germline V CDR1 and CDR2: MGHRA, YSYEKL. The CDR3: CASSPRQGPYEQYF. As DNA, the CDR3 is TGCGCCAGCAGCCCCCGACAGGGTCCCTACGAGCAGTACTTC.

CDR3 in amino acids: CASSLASGPKMGPTSGMYEQYF. In DNA form, the CDR3 reads TGCGCCAGCAGCTTGGCCTCGGGGCCTAAGATGGGGCCAACTAGCGGGATGTACGAGCAGTACTTC. This chain uses TRBV5-1 with TRBJ2-7; 10 bases are shared with TRBD2. CDR1 is SGHRS and CDR2 is YFSETQ in the germline V gene. V lost 0 bases to trimming and J lost 4 bases; unmatched junction nucleotides: 25. This CDR3 has 22 residues.

This clone was counted only a few times. CDR3 loop: CASSPGLAGGEQYF. The CDR3 coding sequence is TGTGCCAGCAGCCCAGGACTAGCGGGCGGCGAGCAGTACTTC. The chain is built from TRBV7-8 and TRBJ2-7; 11 nucleotides align to TRBD2. CDR3 size: 14 residues. V lost 5 bases, J lost 6 bases, and 6 bases stayed unmatched. Per germline, CDR1 SGHVS and CDR2 FQNEAQ.

This clone was detected a few times. The chain has TRBV28 and TRBJ1-6; D is ambiguous. CDR3 length: 14 residues. Trimming took off 1 base at V and 6 bases at J, with 7 bases between the two ends. Germline loops: CDR1 MDHEN, CDR2 SYDVKM. The CDR3 sequence is CASSLSRLNSPLHF. As DNA, the CDR3 is TGTGCCAGCAGTTTATCCAGGCTTAATTCACCCCTCCACTTT.

This clone was seen once. The chain joins TRBV30 to TRBJ2-5; D perhaps matches TRBD1 (6 bases). The V end was cut by 4 bases, the J end by 2 bases, with 23 bases between. This CDR3 region has 17 residues. Germline V CDR1 and CDR2: GTSNPN, SVGIG (reference sequence). This chain's CDR3 is CAWKGPSRGNHQETQYF. The CDR3 DNA is TGTGCCTGGAAAGGCCCGAGCAGGGGTAATCATCAAGAGACCCAGTACTTC.

V gene TRBV2 combines with J gene TRBJ1-5, with 11 positions matching TRBD1. Germline V gene data show CDR1 as SNHLY and CDR2 as FYNNEI. With 8 bases clipped from V and 11 bases from J, the junction kept 5 bases outside the gene matches. This CDR3 is built from 12 residues. The CDR3: CASGQGAGSQHF. CDR3 coding DNA: TGTGCCAGCGGACAGGGGGCGGGATCCCAGCATTTT.

V gene TRBV21-1 combines with J gene TRBJ2-7; the table calls TRBD1, which could not be checked here. TRBV21-1 is noted as a pseudogene. This CDR3 spans 15 amino acids. CDR3 DNA: TGTGCCAGCAGCAAAGGTCCCGACAGAACCTACGAGCAGTACTTC. Amino acids: CASSKGPDRTYEQYF.

CDR3 residues: CASSLSTGGSYNEQFF. The CDR3 bases are TGTGCCAGCAGTTTATCGACGGGGGGCTCCTACAATGAGCAGTTCTTC. V usage is TRBV27 and J usage is TRBJ2-1; 7 bases match TRBD2. Germline V gene data show CDR1 as MNHEY and CDR2 as SMNVEV (reference sequence). The trim removed 0 bases at V and 0 bases at J, leaving 2 bases unmatched. CDR3 size: 16 residues.

J is TRBJ2-4 and V is TRBV7-9, with 9 bases fitting TRBD1. CDR1 and CDR2 from the germline V gene are SEHNR and FQNEAQ (reference sequence). This CDR3 region has 13 residues. V lost 5 bases, J lost 7 bases, and 3 bases stayed unmatched. The CDR3 region has the DNA TGTGCCAGCAGCCGCGGACAGGGGAACATTCAGTACTTC. This sequence encodes CASSRGQGNIQYF. Using reference TRBV7-9 and TRBJ2-4 for the parts outside the CDR3, the full variable domain is DTGVSQNPRHKITKRGQNVTFRCDPISEHNRLYWYRQTLGQGPEFLTYFQNEAQLEKSRLLSDRFSAERPKGSFSTLEIQRTEQGDSAMYLCASSRGQGNIQYFGAGTRLSVL.

In this sample, this clone turned up once. V is TRBV28 and J is TRBJ1-2, with a tentative D call TRBD1 (6 bases). Trimming removed 4 bases from V and 0 bases from J, with 12 bases in between. The CDR3 totals 15 residues. Germline V gene lookup returns CDR1 MDHEN and CDR2 SYDVKM. CDR3 nucleotides: TGTGCCAGCAGTTCAACAGGGCTAGCTAACTATGGCTACACCTTC. Residues: CASSSTGLANYGYTF.

The chain carries TRBV2 and TRBJ2-2; D might be TRBD1 (5 bases). V shed 3 bases and J shed 0 bases, with 8 bases lying between them. The CDR3 length is 15 residues. Germline V gene sequence: CDR1 SNHLY, CDR2 FYNNEI. The CDR3 DNA reads TGTGCCAGCAGTGACAGGGTATCGAACACCGGGGAGCTGTTTTTT. Translation gives CASSDRVSNTGELFF.

The chain uses TRBV12-5 and TRBJ2-1; D remains unclear. With 2 bases removed from V and 4 bases from J, the gap between germline ends came to 6 bases. The CDR3 length is 13 residues. Germline lookup yields CDR1 LGHNT and CDR2 FRNRAP. The CDR3 reads CASGLSQYNEQFF. CDR3 DNA sequence: TGTGCTAGTGGTTTGTCCCAGTACAATGAGCAGTTCTTC.

The chain couples TRBV30 to TRBJ1-6; 7 bases line up with TRBD1. Trimming removed 0 bases from V and 3 bases from J; junction bases left unmatched: 8. In germline, CDR1 is GTSNPN, CDR2 SVGIG (reference sequence). The CDR3 is 17 residues long. CDR3 DNA sequence: TGTGCCTGGAGTGTACGGCAAGGGGGCTACTATAATTCACCCCTCCACTTT. Its protein is CAWSVRQGGYYNSPLHF.

J is TRBJ2-1 and V is TRBV2, with TRBD1 identical over 8 bases. The CDR3 runs 14 residues. V shed 7 bases, J shed 7 bases, and the junction held 9 bases outside the gene matches. Germline V lookup: CDR1 SNHLY, CDR2 FYNNEI. CDR3 region: CASMTGESWNEQFF. The CDR3 DNA reads as TGTGCCAGCATGACAGGGGAGAGTTGGAATGAGCAGTTCTTC. The full variable domain, completed using reference TRBV2 and TRBJ2-1, is EPEVTQTPSHQVTQMGQEVILRCVPISNHLYFYWYRQILGQKVEFLVSFYNNEISEKSEIFDDQFSVERPDGSNFTLKIRSTKLEDSAMYFCASMTGESWNEQFFGPGTRLTVL.

This clone was found a few times. This rearrangement joins TRBV4-2 to TRBJ2-1; 13 bases are shared with TRBD2. Germline V gene data show CDR1 as LGHNA and CDR2 as YNFKEQ. Trimming took 3 bases from V and 7 from J; bases not matched to a gene: 6. This CDR3 region has 16 residues. The CDR3 DNA reads TGTGCCAGCAGCCACGAACTAGCGGGGGGGCGGAATGAGCAGTTCTTC. It codes for CASSHELAGGRNEQFF.

This chain uses TRBV5-1 with TRBJ2-1; no definite D call. The CDR3 length is 15 residues. The V end lost 4 bases, the J end lost 4 bases, and 15 bases lay between the germline ends. From germline, CDR1 is SGHRS and CDR2 YFSETQ. For the CDR3, the DNA is TGCGCCAGCAGCATGGACCGACTTCCGTACAATGAGCAGTTCTTC. It yields the protein CASSMDRLPYNEQFF. Complete variable domain (other parts from reference TRBV5-1 and TRBJ2-1): KAGVTQTPRYLIKTRGQQVTLSCSPISGHRSVSWYQQTPGQGLQFLFEYFSETQRNKGNFPGRFSGRQFSNSRSEMNVSTLELGDSALYLCASSMDRLPYNEQFFGPGTRLTVL.

CDR3 in amino acids: CASRQVGGSGLQETQYF. For the CDR3, the DNA is TGTGCCAGCAGACAAGTTGGGGGGAGCGGCCTTCAAGAGACCCAGTACTTC. The gene calls are TRBV2 and TRBJ2-5; maybe TRBD2 (6 bases). CDR1 and CDR2 from the germline V gene are SNHLY and FYNNEI. The ends were cut back, 6 bases at V and 2 bases at J, with 22 bases in the middle. This CDR3 has 17 residues.

About this clone itself: One junction end does not reproduce the germline sequence, and a read error may be involved. The chain joins TRBV7-7 to TRBJ2-3, with TRBD2 matching 11 bases. This CDR3 region has 16 residues. Germline V gene lookup returns CDR1 SSHAT and CDR2 FNYEAQ (reference sequence). The DNA of the CDR3 is TGTGCTAGCAGCGTGTTAGCGGGGGGGCCATCCGATACGCAGTATTTT. Its protein is CASSVLAGGPSDTQYF.

The rearrangement joins TRBV5-6 to TRBJ1-2; D is unresolved. V lost 0 bases and J lost 14, with 11 bases in between. Germline lookup yields CDR1 SGHDT and CDR2 YYEEEE. The CDR3 is made up of 11 amino acids. The CDR3 DNA sequence: TGTGCCAGCAGCTTGGAATTAACTAAGACCTTC. Encoded protein: CASSLELTKTF.

The rearrangement joins TRBV28 to TRBJ2-1; maybe TRBD2 (5 bases). Germline assignment: CDR1 MDHEN and CDR2 SYDVKM. Trimming stripped 6 bases from V and 4 bases from J, with 13 bases between. The CDR3 consists of 14 residues. The CDR3 loop is CASRGPGRYNEQFF. The CDR3 DNA sequence: TGTGCCAGCAGAGGGCCGGGAAGATACAATGAGCAGTTCTTC.

The rearrangement links TRBV15 to TRBJ2-3; D unclear. Looked up from germline, CDR1 is LNHNV and CDR2 is YYDKDF (reference sequence). Between the trimmed V and J ends, which lost 5 bases and 6 bases, there was a span of 9 bases. The CDR3 covers 12 residues. The CDR3 sequence is CATSLIGDTQYF. The CDR3 region has the DNA TGTGCCACCAGCCTTATCGGGGATACGCAGTATTTT.

The V call is TRBV7-9, the J call TRBJ2-2; 9 positions agree with TRBD1. This CDR3 region has 15 residues. CDR1 is SEHNR and CDR2 is FQNEAQ in the germline V gene (reference sequence). Trimming took 8 bases from V and 3 from J; bases not matched to a gene: 7. The CDR3 protein is CASAPGQGYTGELFF. The DNA for the CDR3 is TGTGCCAGCGCCCCGGGACAGGGCTACACCGGGGAGCTGTTTTTT.

The sample holds a few counts of this clone. The genes are TRBV4-3 and TRBJ1-2; 9 nucleotides match TRBD1. The germline gives CDR1 LGHNA, CDR2 YSLEER. The CDR3 contains 15 residues. Trimming took 1 base from V and 6 from J; bases not matched to a gene: 6. The CDR3 protein is CASSQGGTGYHGYTF. CDR3 DNA: TGCGCCAGCAGCCAAGGCGGGACAGGGTACCATGGCTACACCTTC.